What follows is one T cell receptor (beta chain) and its context. This sample was included in a study of monozygotic twins with inflammatory bowel disease. The germline CDR1 and CDR2 sequences are SGHRS and YFSETQ. The CDR3 covers 15 residues. Template switching incorporated UMIs with a 6-nucleotide sample barcode. TCRdb reprocessed the 5' RACE reads and reports one entry per CDR3 protein, with no DNA. The table for this sample gives a few hundred thousand distinct CDR3 sequences. The clonotype was recovered from a human donor with ulcerative colitis or Crohn's disease, or a healthy co-twin of an affected twin (not recorded which). V and J are TRBV5-1 and TRBJ1-2; TCRdb lists TRBD1, though no DNA is available to test this call. The sequencing sample was made of blood. This chain's CDR3 is CASSLADGGAYGYTF.